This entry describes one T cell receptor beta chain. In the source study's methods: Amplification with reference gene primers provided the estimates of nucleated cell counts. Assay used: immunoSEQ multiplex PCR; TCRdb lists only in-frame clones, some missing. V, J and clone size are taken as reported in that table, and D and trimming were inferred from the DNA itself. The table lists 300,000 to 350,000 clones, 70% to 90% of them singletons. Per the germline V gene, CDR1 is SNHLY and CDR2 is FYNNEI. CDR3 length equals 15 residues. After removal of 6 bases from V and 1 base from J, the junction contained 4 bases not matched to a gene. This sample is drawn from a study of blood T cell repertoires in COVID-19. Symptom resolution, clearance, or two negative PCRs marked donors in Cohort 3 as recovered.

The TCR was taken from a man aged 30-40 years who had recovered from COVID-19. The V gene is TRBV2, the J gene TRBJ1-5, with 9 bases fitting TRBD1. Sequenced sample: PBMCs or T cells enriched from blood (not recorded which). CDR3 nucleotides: TGTGCCAGCAGAATCGGGACAGGGAGCAATCAGCCCCAGCATTTT. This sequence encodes CASRIGTGSNQPQHF.